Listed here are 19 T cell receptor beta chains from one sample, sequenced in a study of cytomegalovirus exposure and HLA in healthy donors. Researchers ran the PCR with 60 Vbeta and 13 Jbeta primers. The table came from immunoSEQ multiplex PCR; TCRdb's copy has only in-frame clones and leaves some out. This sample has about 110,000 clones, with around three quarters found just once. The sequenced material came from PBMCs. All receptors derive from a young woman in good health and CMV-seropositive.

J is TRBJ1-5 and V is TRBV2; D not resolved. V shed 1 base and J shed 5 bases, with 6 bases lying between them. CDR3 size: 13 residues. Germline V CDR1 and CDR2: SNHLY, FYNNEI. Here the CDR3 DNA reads TGTGCCAGCAGTGAAGGTACTGATCAGCCCCAGCATTTT. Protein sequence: CASSEGTDQPQHF.

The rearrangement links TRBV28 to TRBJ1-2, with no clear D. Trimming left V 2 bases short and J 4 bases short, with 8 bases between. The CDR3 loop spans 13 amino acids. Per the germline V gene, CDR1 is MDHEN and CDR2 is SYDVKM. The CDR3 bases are TGTGCCAGCAGTTTAACGGCGGCCTATGGCTACACCTTC. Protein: CASSLTAAYGYTF.

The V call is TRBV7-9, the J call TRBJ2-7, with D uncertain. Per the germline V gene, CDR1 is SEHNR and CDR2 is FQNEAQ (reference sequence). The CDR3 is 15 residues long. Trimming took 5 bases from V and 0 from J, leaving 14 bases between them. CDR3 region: CASSPLSEPSYEQYF. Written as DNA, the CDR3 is TGTGCCAGCAGCCCTTTGTCGGAGCCCTCCTACGAGCAGTACTTC.

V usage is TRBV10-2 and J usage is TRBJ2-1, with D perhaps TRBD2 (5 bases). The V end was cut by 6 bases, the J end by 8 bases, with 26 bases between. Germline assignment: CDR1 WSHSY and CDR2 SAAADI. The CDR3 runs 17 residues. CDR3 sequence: CASSGRSGYFPRDEQFF. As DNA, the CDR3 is TGCGCCAGCAGCGGGCGGAGCGGATATTTCCCAAGGGATGAGCAGTTCTTC.

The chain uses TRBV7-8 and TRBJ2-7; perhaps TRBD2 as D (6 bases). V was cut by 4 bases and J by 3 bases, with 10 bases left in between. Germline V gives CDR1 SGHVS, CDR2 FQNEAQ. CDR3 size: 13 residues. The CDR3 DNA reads TGTGCCAGCAGCTCTAGCGCTTTCTACGAGCAGTACTTC. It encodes CASSSSAFYEQYF.

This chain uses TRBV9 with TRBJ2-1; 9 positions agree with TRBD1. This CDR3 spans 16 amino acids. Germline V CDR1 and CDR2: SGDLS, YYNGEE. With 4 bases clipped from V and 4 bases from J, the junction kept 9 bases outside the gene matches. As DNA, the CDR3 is TGTGCCAGCAGCATCGCCGGGACAGGGACTTACAATGAGCAGTTCTTC. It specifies CASSIAGTGTYNEQFF.

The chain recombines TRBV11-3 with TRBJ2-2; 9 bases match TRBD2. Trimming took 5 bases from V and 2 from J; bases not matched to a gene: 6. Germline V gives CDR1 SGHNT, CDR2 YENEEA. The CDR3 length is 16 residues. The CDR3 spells CASSPSSGVNTGELFF. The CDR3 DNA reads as TGTGCCAGCAGCCCCTCTAGCGGGGTTAACACCGGGGAGCTGTTTTTT.

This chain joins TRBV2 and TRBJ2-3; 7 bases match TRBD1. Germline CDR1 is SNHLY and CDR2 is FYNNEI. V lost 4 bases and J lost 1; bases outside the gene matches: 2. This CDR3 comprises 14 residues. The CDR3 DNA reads TGTGCCAGCAGTGCAGGGGGTGGCACAGATACGCAGTATTTT. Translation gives CASSAGGGTDTQYF.

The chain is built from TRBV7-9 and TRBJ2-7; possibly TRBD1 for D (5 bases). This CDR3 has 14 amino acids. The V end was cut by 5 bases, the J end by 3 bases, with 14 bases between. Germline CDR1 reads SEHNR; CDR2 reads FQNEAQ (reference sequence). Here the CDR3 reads CASSPLKGNYEQYF. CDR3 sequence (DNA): TGTGCCAGCAGCCCCTTAAAGGGGAACTACGAGCAGTACTTC.

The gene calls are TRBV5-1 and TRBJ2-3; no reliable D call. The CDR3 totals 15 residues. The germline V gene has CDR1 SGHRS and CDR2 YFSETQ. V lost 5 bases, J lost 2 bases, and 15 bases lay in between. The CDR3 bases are TGCGCCAGCAGACCGATTATAGAACTCACAGATACGCAGTATTTT. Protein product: CASRPIIELTDTQYF.

The DNA for the CDR3 is TGTGCCAGCAGTTCCGCCTGGCAGGGGGCTAACATTAACACTGAAGCTTTCTTT. Translation: CASSSAWQGANINTEAFF. This rearrangement joins TRBV28 to TRBJ1-1, with 8 bases that match TRBD1. The CDR3 is made up of 18 amino acids. V dropped 4 bases and J dropped 2; count of bases not matched to a gene: 15. CDR1 MDHEN and CDR2 SYDVKM come from the germline V gene.

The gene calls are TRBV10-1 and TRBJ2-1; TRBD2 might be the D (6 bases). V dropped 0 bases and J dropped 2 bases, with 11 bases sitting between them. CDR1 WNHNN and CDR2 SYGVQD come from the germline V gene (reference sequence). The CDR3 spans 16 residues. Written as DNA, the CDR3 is TGCGCCAGCAGTGAGTCTCCCCTAGCGCCCTACAATGAGCAGTTCTTC. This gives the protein CASSESPLAPYNEQFF.

The CDR3 nucleotides are TGTGCCATCAGCACAGGTTCCAATCAGCCCCAGCATTTT. This sequence encodes CAISTGSNQPQHF. V gene TRBV10-3 combines with J gene TRBJ1-5; TRBD1 is a possible D gene (5 bases). V lost 6 bases to trimming and J lost 3 bases, with 9 bases between them. Germline V gene lookup returns CDR1 ENHRY and CDR2 SYGVKD. This CDR3 comprises 13 residues.

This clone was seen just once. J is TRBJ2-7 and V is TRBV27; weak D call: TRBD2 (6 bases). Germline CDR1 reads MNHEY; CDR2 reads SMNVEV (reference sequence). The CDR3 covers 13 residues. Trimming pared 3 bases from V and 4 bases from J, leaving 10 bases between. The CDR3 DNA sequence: TGTGCCAGCAGTTTTATTGGGGGGTACGAGCAGTACTTC. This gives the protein CASSFIGGYEQYF.

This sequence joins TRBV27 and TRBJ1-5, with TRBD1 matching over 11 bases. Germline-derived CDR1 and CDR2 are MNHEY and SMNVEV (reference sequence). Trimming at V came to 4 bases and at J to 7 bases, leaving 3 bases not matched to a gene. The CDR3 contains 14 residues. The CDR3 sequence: CASSWTGGRQPQHF. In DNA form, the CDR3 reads TGTGCCAGCAGTTGGACAGGGGGCCGCCAGCCCCAGCATTTT.

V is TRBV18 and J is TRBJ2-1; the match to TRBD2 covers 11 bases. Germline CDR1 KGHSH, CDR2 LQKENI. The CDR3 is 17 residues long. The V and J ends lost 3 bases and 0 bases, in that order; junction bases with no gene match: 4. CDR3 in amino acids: CASSPGLADSSYNEQFF. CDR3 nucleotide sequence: TGTGCCAGCTCACCGGGACTAGCGGACAGCTCCTACAATGAGCAGTTCTTC.

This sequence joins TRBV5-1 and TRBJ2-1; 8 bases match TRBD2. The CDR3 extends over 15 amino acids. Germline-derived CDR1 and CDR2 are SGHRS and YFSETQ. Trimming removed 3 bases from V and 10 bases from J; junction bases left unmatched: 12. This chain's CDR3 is CASSWGGTRGLEQFF. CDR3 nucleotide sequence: TGCGCCAGCAGCTGGGGCGGGACTAGGGGACTGGAGCAGTTCTTC.

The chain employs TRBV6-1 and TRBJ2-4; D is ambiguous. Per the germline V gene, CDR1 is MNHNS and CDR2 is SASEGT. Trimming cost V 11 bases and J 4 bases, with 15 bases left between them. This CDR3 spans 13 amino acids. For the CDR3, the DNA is TGTGCCTTGCTCAGCGCTCTTAAAAACATTCAGTACTTC. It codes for CALLSALKNIQYF.

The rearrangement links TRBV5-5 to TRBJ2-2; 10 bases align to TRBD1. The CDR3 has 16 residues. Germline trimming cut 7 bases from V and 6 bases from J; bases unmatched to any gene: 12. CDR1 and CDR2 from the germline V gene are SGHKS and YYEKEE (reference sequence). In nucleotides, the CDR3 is TGTGCCAGCGGCCCCGGGACAGGGGATAGTCCCGGGGAGCTGTTTTTT. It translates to CASGPGTGDSPGELFF.